There are many counts of the clone carrying this T cell receptor (beta chain). What it binds is not known. As the method for making TCR beta libraries, quantitative 5'-RACE with molecular barcodes was used. TCRdb reprocessed the 5' RACE reads with MiXCR, giving one entry per CDR3 protein. The profile covers about 360,000 distinct CDR3 sequences, with roughly 22% appearing a single time and 10% to 15% taken by the ten largest. The data were obtained in a study of CD8 T cells in ankylosing spondylitis. CDR1 and CDR2 from the germline V gene are SGHVS and FNYEAQ. CDR3 length: 14 residues. The V and J ends lost 3 bases and 4 bases respectively, with 12 bases between them. Whole-study results and caveats: Blood from ankylosing spondylitis patients appeared to carry a characteristic eight-variant TCR beta motif. The disease-linked clones had a CD8+ phenotype and low blood frequencies.

Sequencing input: blood, either unsorted or a sorted T cell fraction (not recorded which). The TCR was taken from a male donor with ankylosing spondylitis or in good health (not recorded which). V usage is TRBV7-6 and J usage is TRBJ1-1, with D possibly being TRBD1 (6 bases). This CDR3 reads CASSLGGQGTEAFF. CDR3 nucleotides: TGTGCCAGCAGCTTGGGGGGGCAGGGCACTGAAGCTTTCTTT.